Each of the 22 T cell receptor beta chains below was sequenced from the same sample in a study of Tregs in tolerant kidney transplant recipients. Related graft donors supplied nonmyeloablative bone marrow transplants, and mixed chimerism was transient. Profiling relied on immunoSEQ multiplex PCR, and the TCRdb table lists in-frame clones only, not all of them. The sample table sets out about 23,000 clones. Sequencing was performed on CD4+ T cells from blood (PBMCs), taken 6 months after the transplant. Receptor source: a human patient who received a combined kidney and bone marrow transplant. T cells may partly derive from the graft donor.

As for this clone: The missing CDR3 end, 3 residues past where the read stops, is filled in from the germline J gene. The chain carries TRBV7-2 and TRBJ2-1; D is possibly TRBD2 (7 bases). The CDR3 contains 16 residues. V lost 0 bases to trimming and J lost 2 bases, with 11 bases between them. Germline V lookup: CDR1 SGHTA, CDR2 FQGNSA. The CDR3 sequence is CASSLAGGPPYNEQFF. The CDR3 DNA, read in part, is TGTGCCAGCAGCTTAGCGGGGGGGCCCCCCTACAATGAG.

Comments on this clone: From the germline J gene comes the end of the CDR3, since the read stops 3 residues before it. J is TRBJ1-2 and V is TRBV7-9, with D perhaps matching TRBD1 (5 bases). Germline-derived CDR1 and CDR2 are SEHNR and FQNEAQ (reference sequence). The CDR3 is 15 residues long. The CDR3 DNA, read in part, is TGTGCCAGCAGCTTAAGACAGTTTAGTAACTTATCC. It encodes CASSLRQFSNLS. In full, the CDR3 is CASSLRQFSNLSYTF.

As for this clone: The read finishes 3 residues shy of the CDR3 end, and the germline J gene is used to complete it. The chain links TRBV30 to TRBJ1-1; 7 bases are a match to TRBD1. The germline V gene encodes CDR1 GTSNPN and CDR2 SVGIG (reference sequence). The ends lost 5 bases at V and 7 bases at J; junction bases unmatched: 4. The CDR3 runs to 11 residues. The covered CDR3 bases are TGTGCCTGGGACCGGACAGGTGAA. Its protein is CAWDRTGE. The CDR3 in its entirety is CAWDRTGEAFF.

In the case of this clone: The read is 3 residues too short to cover the CDR3 end, so that end is filled in from the germline J gene. The chain is built from TRBV7-9 and TRBJ2-1, with 10 positions matching TRBD2. Germline CDR1 is SEHNR and CDR2 is FQNEAQ (reference sequence). The CDR3 is 15 residues long. V shed 4 bases, J shed 4 bases, and the junction held 4 bases outside the gene matches. Incomplete CDR3 DNA: TGTGCCAGCAGCTATAGCGGGAGGAAGTACAATGAG. It yields the protein CASSYSGRKYNE. Given in full, the CDR3 is CASSYSGRKYNEQFF.

Remarks on this clone: The read is 3 residues too short to cover the CDR3 end, so that end is filled in from the germline J gene. This rearrangement joins TRBV10-3 to TRBJ1-1; possible D gene TRBD1, 5 bases. CDR1 and CDR2 from the germline V gene are ENHRY and SYGVKD. V was trimmed by 11 bases and J by 2 bases, leaving 12 bases between them. This CDR3 has 12 residues. The CDR3 here is CASRGVNTEAFF. The DNA read from the CDR3 is TGTGCCTCACGGGGGGTAAACACTGAA.

A remark on this clone: The CDR3 end is not reached by the read, which stops 3 residues before it; the germline J gene fills it in. This chain connects TRBV5-1 to TRBJ1-4, with TRBD1 matching 8 bases. This CDR3 spans 16 amino acids. V shed 4 bases and J 0 bases; nucleotides not matched to a gene: 5. Germline-derived CDR1 and CDR2 are SGHRS and YFSETQ. The sequenced part of the CDR3 DNA is TGCGCCAGCAGCCAGGGACAGGCACCAACTAATGAAAAA. Translation gives CASSQGQAPTNEK. The entire CDR3 reads CASSQGQAPTNEKLFF. The variable domain in full, with the rest retrieved from reference TRBV5-1 and TRBJ1-4, is KAGVTQTPRYLIKTRGQQVTLSCSPISGHRSVSWYQQTPGQGLQFLFEYFSETQRNKGNFPGRFSGRQFSNSRSEMNVSTLELGDSALYLCASSQGQAPTNEKLFFGSGTQLSVL.

With regard to this clone: Read data end 3 residues before the CDR3 end; the end is taken from the germline J gene. The V call is TRBV14, the J call TRBJ2-7, with a weak D call TRBD1 (5 bases). This CDR3 is 14 amino acids long. Per the germline V gene, CDR1 is SGHDN and CDR2 is FVKESK. V was cut by 6 bases and J by 2 bases, with 14 bases left in between. CDR3 bases read: TGTGCCAGCAGTCAGTTAGGGGCTGCCTACGAG. It specifies CASSQLGAAYE. The whole CDR3 is CASSQLGAAYEQYF.

A note on this clone: Read data end 3 residues before the CDR3 end; the end is taken from the germline J gene. The chain combines TRBV4-1 with TRBJ2-7; TRBD2 matches at 12 bases. CDR1 is MGHRA, CDR2 YSYEKL, per germline. V gave up 4 bases and J gave up 5 bases; unmatched junction bases: 6. This CDR3 spans 15 amino acids. Incomplete CDR3 DNA: TGCGCCAGCAGCCTCCGACTAGCGGGAGCTGACGAG. It encodes CASSLRLAGADE. The CDR3 in its entirety is CASSLRLAGADEQYF.

Notes on this clone: The CDR3 extends 3 residues past the end of the read, so its final part is completed from the germline J gene. The V gene is TRBV6-2 or TRBV6-3, the J gene TRBJ2-3; D is unclear. This CDR3 region has 11 residues. V was shortened by 9 bases and J by 1 base, with 5 bases between the two germline ends. Germline loops: CDR1 MNHEY, CDR2 SVGEGT. CDR3 sequence: CASRGTDTQYF. CDR3 DNA (partial): TGTGCCAGTAGGGGCACAGATACG.

To note about this clone: With the read ending 3 residues before the CDR3 end, the germline J gene is used to fill in that end. J is TRBJ2-5 and V is TRBV28, with a weak D call TRBD1 (5 bases). This CDR3 has 14 residues. Trimming shortened V by 6 bases and J by 6 bases, and 17 bases separated the two germline ends. Looked up from germline, CDR1 is MDHEN and CDR2 is SYDVKM. Partial CDR3 DNA: TGTGCCAGCAGCCTTTCGGCAGGGATACAGACC. It is translated as CASSLSAGIQT. The complete CDR3 sequence is CASSLSAGIQTQYF.

Note on this clone: Read coverage stops 3 residues before the CDR3 terminus; the germline J gene supplies the remainder. The chain has TRBV5-6 and TRBJ1-2, with unresolved D. The CDR3 extends over 12 amino acids. Germline lookup yields CDR1 SGHDT and CDR2 YYEEEE. Trimming removed 3 bases from V and 4 bases from J, with 7 bases in between. The CDR3 bases that were read are TGTGCCAGCAGCTGGGCACTCTATGGC. Encoded protein: CASSWALYG. The CDR3 reads in full as CASSWALYGYTF.

Concerning this clone itself: The CDR3 end is not reached by the read, which stops 3 residues before it; the germline J gene fills it in. The chain carries TRBV6-2 or TRBV6-3 and TRBJ2-7; 9 bases align to TRBD1. Germline-derived CDR1 and CDR2 are MNHEY and SVGEGT. Losses at the gene ends were 10 bases for V and 5 bases for J; bases not matched to a gene: 6. The CDR3 has 12 residues. This CDR3 is CATGQGRHEQYF. The covered CDR3 bases are TGTGCCACGGGACAGGGCAGGCACGAG.

With regard to this clone: The read stops 3 residues short of the end of the CDR3; the missing end is completed from the germline J gene. V gene TRBV7-2 combines with J gene TRBJ1-2, with unresolved D. The CDR3 sequence is 13 residues long. The germline V gene has CDR1 SGHTA and CDR2 FQGNSA. V was trimmed by 1 base and J by 4 bases, leaving 7 bases between them. CDR3 bases read: TGTGCCAGCAGCTTAGGCGGCGGCTATGGC. Amino acid sequence: CASSLGGGYG. Given in full, the CDR3 is CASSLGGGYGYTF.

With regard to this clone: Read coverage stops 3 residues before the CDR3 terminus; the germline J gene supplies the remainder. The rearrangement uses TRBV12-3 or TRBV12-4 and TRBJ2-7, with 8 nucleotides matching TRBD1. The CDR3 covers 14 residues. The trim removed 2 bases at V and 4 bases at J, leaving 4 bases unmatched. The CDR3 bases that were read are TGTGCCAGCAGTTTAAGACAGGGGTTGTACGAG. It is translated as CASSLRQGLYE. The whole CDR3 is CASSLRQGLYEQYF.

For this clone: The read ends 3 residues before the CDR3 terminus; that terminus is restored from the germline J gene. The chain uses TRBV7-2 and TRBJ2-6; a weak D match, TRBD2 (5 bases). V gave up 5 bases and J gave up 4 bases, with 12 bases separating them. The V gene's germline CDR1 is SGHTA and CDR2 FQGNSA. This CDR3 is 15 amino acids long. The CDR3 loop reads CASSPRRAGANVLTF. CDR3 DNA (partial): TGTGCCAGCAGCCCAAGGCGGGCCGGGGCCAACGTC.

The sequenced CDR3 bases are TGTGCCAGCAGTGAAAGGCGGCCTAGCGGGAGAAATGAG. Its translation: CASSERRPSGRNE. The CDR3 in full is CASSERRPSGRNEQFF. This sequence joins TRBV6-1 and TRBJ2-1, with 10 bases matching TRBD2. The CDR3 extends 3 residues past the end of the read, so its final part is completed from the germline J gene. The CDR3 has 16 residues. Germline assignment: CDR1 MNHNS and CDR2 SASEGT. The J segment lost 7 bases and the V segment lost 2 bases, leaving 8 bases of the junction unmatched.

Points on this clone: The observed sequence ends 3 residues before the CDR3 terminus, with the missing tail filled in from the germline J gene. The chain combines TRBV20-1 with TRBJ2-3; TRBD1 might be the D (5 bases). There are 13 residues in the CDR3. Germline values: CDR1 DFQATT, CDR2 SNEGSKA (reference sequence). V dropped 3 bases and J dropped 2 bases, with 9 bases sitting between them. The sequenced CDR3 bases are TGCAGTGCTAGGGCAGGGTACACAGATACG. This codes for CSARAGYTDT. The complete CDR3 reads CSARAGYTDTQYF.

Turning to this clone: The CDR3 end lies 3 residues beyond the end of the read and is filled in from the germline J gene. The chain has TRBV20-1 and TRBJ1-5; the D gene is possibly TRBD1 (5 bases). Germline CDR1 and CDR2: DFQATT and SNEGSKA (reference sequence). This CDR3 is 14 amino acids long. The germline V and J ends were trimmed by 7 bases and 6 bases, with 19 bases remaining between them. The DNA read from the CDR3 is TGCAGTGTAACCCCCCCGGGGGGAACTCAGCCC. This sequence encodes CSVTPPGGTQP. The entire CDR3 is CSVTPPGGTQPQHF.

As concerns this clone: Read coverage stops 3 residues before the CDR3 terminus; the germline J gene supplies the remainder. The rearrangement joins TRBV5-1 to TRBJ1-2; TRBD1 matches 7 bases. The V and J ends lost 4 bases and 5 bases, in that order; junction bases with no gene match: 11. The germline gives CDR1 SGHRS, CDR2 YFSETQ. The CDR3 contains 15 residues. The CDR3 sequence: CASSNPGQSIYGYTF. The covered CDR3 bases are TGCGCCAGCAGCAACCCGGGACAGTCTATATATGGC.

Concerning this clone: The read stops 3 residues short of the end of the CDR3; the missing end is completed from the germline J gene. The chain employs TRBV2 and TRBJ2-2; 12 nucleotides align to TRBD2. J was trimmed by 9 bases and V by 1 base; bases with no gene match: 6. Germline assignment: CDR1 SNHLY and CDR2 FYNNEI. The CDR3 is 16 amino acids. The sequenced part of the CDR3 DNA is TGTGCCAGCAGTGAAGGGCTAGCGGGAGGGATTAGGGAG. Its protein product is CASSEGLAGGIRE. The full CDR3 protein is CASSEGLAGGIRELFF. Filled out from reference TRBV2 and TRBJ2-2, the complete variable domain reads EPEVTQTPSHQVTQMGQEVILRCVPISNHLYFYWYRQILGQKVEFLVSFYNNEISEKSEIFDDQFSVERPDGSNFTLKIRSTKLEDSAMYFCASSEGLAGGIRELFFGEGSRLTVL.

In regard to this clone: Sequencing ends 3 residues short of the CDR3 end; the germline J gene provides the rest. J is TRBJ2-6 and V is TRBV19; 7 positions agree with TRBD1. From germline, CDR1 is LNHDA and CDR2 SQIVND (reference sequence). The CDR3 sequence is 17 residues long. J was trimmed by 2 bases and V by 1 base; bases with no gene match: 5. The sequenced part of the CDR3 DNA is TGTGCCAGTAGTATAGGGCCAGGGGGAGCTGGGGCCAACGTC. It translates to CASSIGPGGAGANV. In full, the CDR3 reads CASSIGPGGAGANVLTF.

With respect to this clone: The read terminates 3 residues ahead of where the CDR3 ends, so the germline J gene completes it. This chain joins TRBV2 and TRBJ2-2; the match to TRBD2 covers 10 bases. CDR3 size: 15 residues. Per germline, CDR1 SNHLY and CDR2 FYNNEI. CDR3 DNA (partial): TGTGCCAGCAGTGAGTCAGCGGGGGGGTCATTGAAG. As protein: CASSESAGGSLK. The complete CDR3 sequence is CASSESAGGSLKLFF.